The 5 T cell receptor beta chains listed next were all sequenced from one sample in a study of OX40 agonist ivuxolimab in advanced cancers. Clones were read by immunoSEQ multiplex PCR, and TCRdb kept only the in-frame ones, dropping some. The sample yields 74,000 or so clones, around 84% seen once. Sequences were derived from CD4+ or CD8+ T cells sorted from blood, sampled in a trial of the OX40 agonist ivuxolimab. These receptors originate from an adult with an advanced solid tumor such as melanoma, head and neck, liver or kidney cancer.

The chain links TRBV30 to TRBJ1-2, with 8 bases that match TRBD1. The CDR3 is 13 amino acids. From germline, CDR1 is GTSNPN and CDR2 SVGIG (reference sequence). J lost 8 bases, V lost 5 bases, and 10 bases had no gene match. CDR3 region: CAWRDRSRLGYTF. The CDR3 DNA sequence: TGTGCCTGGCGGGACAGGTCGAGGTTGGGCTACACCTTC.

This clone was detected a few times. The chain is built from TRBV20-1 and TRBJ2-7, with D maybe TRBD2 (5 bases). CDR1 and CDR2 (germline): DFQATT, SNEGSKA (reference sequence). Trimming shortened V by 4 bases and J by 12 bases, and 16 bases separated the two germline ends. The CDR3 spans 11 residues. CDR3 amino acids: CSATKGGEAYF. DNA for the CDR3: TGCAGTGCTACCAAAGGAGGCGAGGCGTACTTC.

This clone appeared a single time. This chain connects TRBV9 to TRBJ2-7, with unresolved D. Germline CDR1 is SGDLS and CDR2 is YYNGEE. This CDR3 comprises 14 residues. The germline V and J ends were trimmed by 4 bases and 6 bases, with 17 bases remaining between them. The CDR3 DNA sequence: TGTGCCAGCAGCCCCCTGTCCGGGTGGAGCGAGCAGTACTTC. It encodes CASSPLSGWSEQYF.

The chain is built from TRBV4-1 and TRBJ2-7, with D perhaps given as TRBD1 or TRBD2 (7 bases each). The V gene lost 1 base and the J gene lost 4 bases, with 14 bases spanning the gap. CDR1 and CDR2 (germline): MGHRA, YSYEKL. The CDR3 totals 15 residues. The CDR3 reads CASSQGPGGVYEQYF. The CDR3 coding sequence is TGCGCCAGCAGCCAAGGGCCAGGGGGGGTATACGAGCAGTACTTC.

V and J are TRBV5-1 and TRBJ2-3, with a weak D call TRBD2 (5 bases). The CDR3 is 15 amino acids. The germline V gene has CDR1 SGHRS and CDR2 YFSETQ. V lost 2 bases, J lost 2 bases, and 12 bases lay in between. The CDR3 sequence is CASSLADPNTDTQYF. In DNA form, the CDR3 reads TGCGCCAGCAGCTTAGCGGATCCGAACACAGATACGCAGTATTTT.